These 20 T cell receptor beta chains were all obtained from the same sample, sequenced in a study of blood T cells in healthy people across ages. Sample-barcoded 5' priming and a J-beta primer mix drove a second PCR of roughly 7 to 11 cycles. Each CDR3 protein is one row after TCRdb ran MiXCR on the 5' RACE reads. The sample yields 700,000 or so distinct CDR3 sequences, over 40% seen once. Sequences were obtained from blood. These receptors came from an elderly man in good health.

This chain joins TRBV14 and TRBJ2-5, with D perhaps matching TRBD1 (5 bases). Trimming cost V 1 base and J 7 bases, with 19 bases left between them. Per the germline V gene, CDR1 is SGHDN and CDR2 is FVKESK. The CDR3 totals 16 residues. The DNA for the CDR3 is TGTGCCAGCAGCCAAGGTCCCTCTGGGGCCCTTAGGACCCAGTACTTC. This encodes CASSQGPSGALRTQYF.

This clonotype was observed a few times. The V and J genes are TRBV5-5 and TRBJ1-2; possibly TRBD1 for D (6 bases). This CDR3 has 14 amino acids. Deletions cut 1 base from V and 4 bases from J, with 11 bases between. Germline V gene lookup returns CDR1 SGHKS and CDR2 YYEKEE (reference sequence). CDR3 protein: CASSLRDTGYGYTF. CDR3 DNA: TGTGCCAGCAGCTTGAGGGACACCGGCTATGGCTACACCTTC.

The genes are TRBV29-1 and TRBJ2-5; no clear D gene. The V end was cut by 6 bases, the J end by 7 bases, with 27 bases between. Germline V gene sequence: CDR1 SQVTM, CDR2 ANQGSEA. This CDR3 contains 16 residues. The CDR3 DNA reads as TGCAGCGTCAAGGGCGAGGTCCCACCTCACGGTGGGACCCAGTACTTC. Translated: CSVKGEVPPHGGTQYF.

The J gene is TRBJ2-1, the V gene TRBV3-1, with TRBD2 matching 10 bases. This CDR3 is built from 17 residues. Germline assignment: CDR1 LGHDT and CDR2 YNNKEL (reference sequence). The ends lost 1 base at V and 7 bases at J; junction bases unmatched: 10. The CDR3 nucleotides read TGTGCCAGCAGCCAAGTTCCCAGCGGGGGGGTTAAGAATGAGCAGTTCTTC. This gives the protein CASSQVPSGGVKNEQFF.

The CDR3 region has the DNA TGTGCCAGCAGCTTAGAAGGGTTTTACTATGGCTACACCTTC. Amino acids: CASSLEGFYYGYTF. The rearrangement links TRBV7-9 to TRBJ1-2; D is uncertain. V gave up 1 base and J gave up 3 bases, with 9 bases separating them. The germline V gene encodes CDR1 SEHNR and CDR2 FQNEAQ (reference sequence). The CDR3 is made up of 14 amino acids.

The V and J genes are TRBV15 and TRBJ2-7; D gene uncertain. V was trimmed by 0 bases and J by 1 base, leaving 10 bases between them. Germline lookup yields CDR1 LNHNV and CDR2 YYDKDF (reference sequence). The CDR3 has 15 amino acids. CDR3 nucleotide sequence: TGTGCCACCAGCAGAGATCGTGTACGGTCCTACGAGCAGTACTTC. Translated: CATSRDRVRSYEQYF.

Remarks on this clonotype: A single base separates this from a much larger clone, so it may be a read error. The rearrangement links TRBV29-1 to TRBJ2-7; 10 bases line up with TRBD1. The J call is uncertain, as TRBJ2-4 better fits the DNA end. This CDR3 contains 14 residues. Germline V gene data show CDR1 as SQVTM and CDR2 as ANQGSEA. CDR3 sequence (DNA): TGCAGCGTGACCGCGGGACAGGGGACAAACATTCAGTACTTC. Protein product: CSVTAGQGTNIQYF.

This clonotype is a singleton in its sample. CDR3 sequence reads: CASSQVGASNQPQHF. Here the CDR3 DNA reads TGTGCCAGCAGCCAAGTCGGGGCTAGCAATCAGCCCCAGCATTTT. V is TRBV4-2 and J is TRBJ1-5; TRBD1 is a possible D gene (5 bases). Trimming pared 1 base from V and 0 bases from J, leaving 7 bases between. This CDR3 spans 15 amino acids. CDR1 is LGHNA, CDR2 YNFKEQ, per germline.

J is TRBJ2-2 and V is TRBV20-1; 8 positions match TRBD1. This CDR3 is 16 amino acids long. The V segment lost 2 bases and the J segment 2 bases; nucleotides outside the gene matches: 7. Germline loops: CDR1 DFQATT, CDR2 SNEGSKA (reference sequence). CDR3 nucleotide sequence: TGCAGTGCTAGATCCTTCGACAGGGGAAACACCGGGGAGCTGTTTTTT. Residues: CSARSFDRGNTGELFF.

The chain uses TRBV5-1 and TRBJ2-7, with D possibly being TRBD1 or TRBD2 (5 bases each). This CDR3 contains 12 residues. The V and J ends lost 4 bases and 10 bases respectively, with 15 bases between them. The germline gives CDR1 SGHRS, CDR2 YFSETQ. CDR3 amino acids: CASSADSRGQYF. The CDR3 nucleotides are TGCGCCAGCAGCGCGGACTCCCGGGGCCAGTACTTC.

The chain couples TRBV11-2 to TRBJ2-4, with a tentative D call TRBD2 (5 bases). Near its end, the DNA agrees better with TRBJ2-7, so the J call may be wrong. The length of the CDR3 is 16 residues. Germline V CDR1 and CDR2: SGHAT, FQNNGV. The CDR3 reads CASSLGVGAALGEQYF. CDR3 sequence (DNA): TGTGCCAGCAGCTTAGGGGTGGGAGCGGCTTTAGGCGAGCAGTACTTC.

This clonotype was detected only a few times. This chain connects TRBV6-4 to TRBJ2-5, with D perhaps matching TRBD1 or TRBD2 (5 bases each). The V end lost 2 bases, the J end lost 5 bases, and 21 bases lay between the germline ends. Germline V CDR1 and CDR2: MRHNA, SNTAGT. The CDR3 has 17 amino acids. CDR3 protein: CASSDLRRDRGFETQYF. CDR3 DNA sequence: TGTGCCAGCAGTGACCTTCGACGGGACCGAGGGTTCGAGACCCAGTACTTC.

The J gene is TRBJ2-7, the V gene TRBV20-1, with 13 bases lining up with TRBD2. Trimming removed 3 bases from V and 0 bases from J; junction bases left unmatched: 14. The CDR3 has 19 amino acids. CDR1 and CDR2 from the germline V gene are DFQATT and SNEGSKA (reference sequence). The CDR3 sequence: CSASSETSGRFVVSYEQYF. The CDR3, as DNA: TGCAGTGCTAGCTCGGAGACTAGCGGGAGGTTCGTGGTCTCCTACGAGCAGTACTTC.

V usage is TRBV4-2 and J usage is TRBJ2-7, with 8 bases fitting TRBD2. With 8 bases clipped from V and 4 bases from J, the junction kept 13 bases outside the gene matches. The CDR3 loop spans 15 amino acids. From germline, CDR1 is LGHNA and CDR2 YNFKEQ. Here the CDR3 DNA reads TGTGCCAGCCAAGCCCCGGGGGGGCGTATATACGAGCAGTACTTC. Its translation is CASQAPGGRIYEQYF.

CDR3 sequence: CASSVVRDANYGYTF. The CDR3 DNA is TGTGCCAGCAGTGTTGTCAGGGACGCTAACTATGGCTACACCTTC. The V call is TRBV2, the J call TRBJ1-2, with a weak D call TRBD1 (5 bases). The CDR3 is 15 amino acids. From germline, CDR1 is SNHLY and CDR2 FYNNEI. V was cut by 4 bases and J by 0 bases, with 12 bases left in between.

This clonotype was observed at least ten times. The chain uses TRBV11-2 and TRBJ2-5; D perhaps matches TRBD2 (6 bases). The germline V gene has CDR1 SGHAT and CDR2 FQNNGV. V gave up 5 bases and J gave up 2 bases, with 12 bases separating them. This CDR3 spans 14 amino acids. The CDR3 region is CASSPSGLQETQYF. Here the CDR3 DNA reads TGTGCCAGCAGCCCCAGCGGGCTTCAAGAGACCCAGTACTTC.

This clonotype has more than one count but fewer than ten. The chain joins TRBV27 to TRBJ2-1; D tentatively reads TRBD1 or TRBD2 (5 bases each). CDR1 is MNHEY and CDR2 is SMNVEV in the germline V gene (reference sequence). The V end was cut by 5 bases, the J end by 6 bases, with 17 bases between. There are 15 residues in the CDR3. The CDR3 DNA reads as TGTGCCAGCAGTCGAGGGGTCATTAATTCCAATGAGCAGTTCTTC. It yields the protein CASSRGVINSNEQFF.

This clonotype was found many times. The chain combines TRBV29-1 with TRBJ2-1; no definite D call. The V end lost 4 bases, the J end lost 9 bases, and 19 bases lay between the germline ends. CDR1 is SQVTM, CDR2 ANQGSEA, per germline. This CDR3 has 14 residues. Here the CDR3 DNA reads TGCAGCGTTGGTGGGAAAACAGACGTGAGTGAGCAGTTCTTC. Protein: CSVGGKTDVSEQFF.

In its sample, this clonotype was seen a few times. This chain uses TRBV9 with TRBJ2-4; unclear D gene. The DNA end favors TRBJ2-7, so the J call may be wrong. Looked up from germline, CDR1 is SGDLS and CDR2 is YYNGEE. The CDR3 runs to 16 residues. CDR3 sequence reads: CASSVWASASPHEQYF. The DNA for the CDR3 is TGTGCCAGCAGCGTATGGGCAAGCGCTTCCCCCCACGAGCAGTACTTC.

The rearrangement joins TRBV11-2 to TRBJ2-5; 9 positions match TRBD1. There are 16 residues in the CDR3. J lost 2 bases, V lost 1 base, and 5 bases had no gene match. In germline, CDR1 is SGHAT, CDR2 FQNNGV. Here the CDR3 reads CASSLVGTGLQETQYF. CDR3 coding DNA: TGTGCCAGCAGCTTAGTAGGGACAGGGTTACAAGAGACCCAGTACTTC.